This is a list of T cell receptor beta chains from one sample in a study of shared clonotypes between healthy human individuals. Clones were sequenced by immunoSEQ multiplex PCR, and TCRdb holds only the in-frame ones, with some missing. This sample has over a million clones, with about four fifths found just once. The sequenced material came from memory CD4+ T cells from PBMCs. These receptors were taken from a man in his late teens or twenties in good health. Some clones in this sample may be carry-over from other donors' samples. Each CDR3 is given with its conserved first and last residue. The D gene is left open where the match is weak. The listing skips clone size in some rows; elsewhere it reads once, few, many or a size class.

CDR3nt | CDR3aa | j_gene | v_gene | abundance | d_gene
TGCGCCAGCAGCCCAGGGGGAAAGTCTGAAGCTTTCTTT | CASSPGGKSEAFF | TRBJ1-1 | TRBV5-1 | - | TRBD1
TGTGCCATCAGTGACCCCCGGGGACTGAAACTTGGCTACACCTTC | CAISDPRGLKLGYTF | TRBJ1-2 | TRBV10-3 | - | -
TGTGCCAGCAGTCCCGGGACAGGGTTGGCCGGGGAGCTGTTTTTT | CASSPGTGLAGELFF | TRBJ2-2 | TRBV27 | few | TRBD1
TGTGCCAGCAACCAGGCGGACAGGCAATCTGCGGGCTACACCTTC | CASNQADRQSAGYTF | TRBJ1-2 | TRBV6-6 | - | TRBD1
TGTGCCAGCAGTTACCAGCCAGGGAGGGGCACAGATACGCAGTATTTT | CASSYQPGRGTDTQYF | TRBJ2-3 | TRBV6-5 | - | TRBD2
TGTGCCAGCAGCCACAGGGCGCGGGATTTAGATACGCAGTATTTT | CASSHRARDLDTQYF | TRBJ2-3 | TRBV7-3 | once | -
TGTGCCGGGAAGACCGGGACTAGCGGCACAGATACGCAGTATTTT | CAGKTGTSGTDTQYF | TRBJ2-3 | TRBV2 | - | TRBD2
TGCGCCAGCAGCCCCAGCGGGAGGGCCCTCCACGAGCAGTACTTC | CASSPSGRALHEQYF | TRBJ2-7 | TRBV5-1 | - | TRBD2
TGCGCCAGCAGCTCCTGGACAGGGGGACGATACGAGCAGTACTTC | CASSSWTGGRYEQYF | TRBJ2-7 | TRBV5-1 | - | TRBD1
TGCGCCAGCAGCCAACCCCGGGACAGGGGATCCGAGCAGTACTTC | CASSQPRDRGSEQYF | TRBJ2-7 | TRBV4-1 | few | TRBD1
TGTGCCAGCAGCTTAAGGAGTAACCAAGAGACCCAGTACTTC | CASSLRSNQETQYF | TRBJ2-5 | TRBV7-7 | few | -
TGTGCCAGCTCACTGTTAAAGACAGGGGTTCATCAGCCCCAGCATTTT | CASSLLKTGVHQPQHF | TRBJ1-5 | TRBV18 | - | TRBD1
TGCGCCAGCAGCTTGGAAGCGGCCGCGGGCTATGGCTACACCTTC | CASSLEAAAGYGYTF | TRBJ1-2 | TRBV5-1 | - | -
TGTGCCTGGGGGATAACAGTGAACACTGAAGCTTTCTTT | CAWGITVNTEAFF | TRBJ1-1 | TRBV30 | - | -
TGTGCCAGCTCACGGGGCATTGGCCCGGCCGCAACCTACGAGCAGTACTTC | CASSRGIGPAATYEQYF | TRBJ2-7 | TRBV18 | - | -
TGTGCCAGTGTACCGGGACAGGGGCCCCTAGAGACGCAGTATTTT | CASVPGQGPLETQYF | TRBJ2-3 | TRBV6-1 | - | TRBD1
TGTGCCTGGGGCCGGGACTTCAGCACAGATACGCAGTATTTT | CAWGRDFSTDTQYF | TRBJ2-3 | TRBV30 | - | -